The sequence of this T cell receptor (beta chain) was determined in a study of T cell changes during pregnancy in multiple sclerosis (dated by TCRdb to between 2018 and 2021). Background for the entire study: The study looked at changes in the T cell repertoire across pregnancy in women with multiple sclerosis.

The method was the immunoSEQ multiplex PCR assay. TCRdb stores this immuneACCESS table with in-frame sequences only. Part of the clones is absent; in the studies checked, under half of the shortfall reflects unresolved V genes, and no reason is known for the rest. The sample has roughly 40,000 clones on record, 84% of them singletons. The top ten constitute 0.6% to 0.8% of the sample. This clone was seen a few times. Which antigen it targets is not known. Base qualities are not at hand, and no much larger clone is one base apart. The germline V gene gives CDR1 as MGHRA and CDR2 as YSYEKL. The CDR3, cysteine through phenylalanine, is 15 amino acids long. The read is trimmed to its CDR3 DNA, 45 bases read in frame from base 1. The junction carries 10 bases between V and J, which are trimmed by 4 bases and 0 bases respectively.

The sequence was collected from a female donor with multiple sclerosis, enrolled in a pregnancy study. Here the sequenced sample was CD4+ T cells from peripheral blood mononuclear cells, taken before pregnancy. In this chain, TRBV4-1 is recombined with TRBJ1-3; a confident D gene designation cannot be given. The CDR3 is CASSREPSSGNTIYF. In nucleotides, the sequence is TGCGCCAGCAGCCGAGAACCCAGCTCTGGAAACACCATATATTTT.